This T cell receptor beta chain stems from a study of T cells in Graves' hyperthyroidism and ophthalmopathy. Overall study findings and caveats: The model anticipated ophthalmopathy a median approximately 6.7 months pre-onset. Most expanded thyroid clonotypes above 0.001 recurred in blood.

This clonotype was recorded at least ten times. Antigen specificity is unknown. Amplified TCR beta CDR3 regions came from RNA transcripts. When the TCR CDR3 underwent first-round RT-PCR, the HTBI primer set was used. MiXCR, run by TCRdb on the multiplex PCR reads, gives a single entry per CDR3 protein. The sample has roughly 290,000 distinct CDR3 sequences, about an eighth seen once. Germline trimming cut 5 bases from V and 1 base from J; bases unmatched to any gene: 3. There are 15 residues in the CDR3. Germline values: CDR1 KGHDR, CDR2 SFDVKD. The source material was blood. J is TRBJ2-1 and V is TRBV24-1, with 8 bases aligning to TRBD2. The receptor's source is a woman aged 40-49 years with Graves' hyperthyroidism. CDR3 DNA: TGTGCCACCAGTGGGGCGGGAGGTTCCTACAATGAGCAGTTCTTC. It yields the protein CATSGAGGSYNEQFF.